A single sample is the source of the 12 T cell receptor beta chains below, sequenced in a study of T cell repertoires in cytomegalovirus infection. TCRdb itself ran the reads through MiXCR, one entry per CDR3 protein. The table lists 150,000 to 200,000 distinct CDR3 sequences, approximately 15% of them singletons. Sequencing used PBMCs. The receptors derive from a human donor in good health (CMV status not recorded). Some clones in this sample may be carry-over from other donors' samples.

This clonotype appeared a few times. J is TRBJ1-1 and V is TRBV18; no definite D call. Trimming took 0 bases from V and 1 from J, leaving 6 bases between them. The CDR3 contains 14 residues. Germline values: CDR1 KGHSH, CDR2 LQKENI. The CDR3 is CASSPPWTNTEAFF. The CDR3 DNA reads TGTGCCAGCTCACCACCGTGGACGAACACTGAAGCTTTCTTT.

The table lists this clonotype with many counts. The rearrangement uses TRBV2 and TRBJ2-3; D might be TRBD2 (5 bases). Per germline, CDR1 SNHLY and CDR2 FYNNEI. The V end was cut by 5 bases, the J end by 2 bases, with 14 bases between. CDR3 length: 15 residues. CDR3 amino acids: CASSSGNRITDTQYF. The CDR3 nucleotides are TGTGCCAGCAGTTCCGGGAATCGAATCACAGATACGCAGTATTTT.

The chain has TRBV28 and TRBJ2-3; 14 bases are a match to TRBD2. CDR3 size: 17 residues. The V and J ends lost 4 bases and 4 bases, in that order; junction bases with no gene match: 7. The germline V gene has CDR1 MDHEN and CDR2 SYDVKM. The CDR3 DNA is TGTGCCAGCAGTTCCCGACTAGCGGGAGGGCTCGCAGATACGCAGTATTTT. Translating it yields CASSSRLAGGLADTQYF.

The sample holds many counts of this clonotype. CDR3 bases: TGTGCCAGCAGCTTCGGAACAGGCTTGTTGAACACTGAAGCTTTCTTT. It yields the protein CASSFGTGLLNTEAFF. The chain is built from TRBV7-2 and TRBJ1-1; a possible D gene is TRBD1 (5 bases). V shed 3 bases and J shed 0 bases, with 14 bases lying between them. Germline lookup yields CDR1 SGHTA and CDR2 FQGNSA. This CDR3 is 16 amino acids long.

The sample holds a few counts of this clonotype. The chain couples TRBV6-8 to TRBJ2-3; 7 nucleotides line up with TRBD2. V trimming: 7 bases; J trimming: 6 bases; junction bases outside the gene matches: 10. The germline V gene has CDR1 MNHGY and CDR2 SAAAGT. This CDR3 is built from 14 residues. Here the CDR3 DNA reads TGTGCCAGCACGGGGGGACTTCCCCGGGATACGCAGTATTTT. This encodes CASTGGLPRDTQYF.

There are many counts of this clonotype. The chain joins TRBV11-2 to TRBJ2-3; 7 bases line up with TRBD1. Germline V CDR1 and CDR2: SGHAT, FQNNGV. CDR3 size: 12 residues. The junction had 1 base not matched to a gene; V was cut back by 6 bases and J by 4 bases. The CDR3 DNA reads as TGTGCCAGCAGAGGACAGGCAGATACGCAGTATTTT. Translated: CASRGQADTQYF.

The CDR3 coding sequence is TGTGCCAGCAGTTCCCATCCTCTAGCGGGAGGTATCGGGGAGCTGTTTTTT. Amino acids: CASSSHPLAGGIGELFF. V usage is TRBV6-5 and J usage is TRBJ2-2, with 11 bases that match TRBD2. The CDR3 has 17 amino acids. In germline, CDR1 is MNHEY, CDR2 SVGAGI. The V gene end was trimmed by 4 bases and the J gene end by 7 bases; junction bases not matched to a gene: 11.

This clonotype has ten or more counts. Here the CDR3 reads CASSQEEGGSSGYNEQFF. The CDR3, as DNA: TGCGCCAGCAGCCAAGAGGAGGGCGGGAGCTCCGGGTACAATGAGCAGTTCTTC. V is TRBV4-1 and J is TRBJ2-1, with 7 bases that match TRBD2. The germline CDR1 and CDR2 sequences are MGHRA and YSYEKL. Unmatched junction bases numbered 12, after V lost 0 bases and J lost 4 bases. This CDR3 is built from 18 residues.

This clonotype was counted at least ten times. The chain employs TRBV7-8 and TRBJ1-6; D not resolved. CDR3 length: 16 amino acids. Deletions cut 4 bases from V and 2 bases from J, with 12 bases between. From germline, CDR1 is SGHVS and CDR2 FQNEAQ. The chain's CDR3 is CASSSSRGTYNSPLHF. DNA of the CDR3: TGTGCCAGCAGCTCAAGCCGCGGGACCTATAATTCACCCCTCCACTTT. Using reference TRBV7-8 and TRBJ1-6 for the parts outside the CDR3, the full variable domain is GAGVSQSPRYKVAKRGQDVALRCDPISGHVSLFWYQQALGQGPEFLTYFQNEAQLDKSGLPSDRFFAERPEGSVSTLKIQRTQQEDSAVYLCASSSSRGTYNSPLHFGNGTRLTVT.

This clonotype turned up a few times. The chain couples TRBV10-3 to TRBJ2-5; 7 nucleotides agree with TRBD1. CDR1 is ENHRY and CDR2 is SYGVKD in the germline V gene. The junction had 4 bases not matched to a gene; V was cut back by 4 bases and J by 5 bases. The CDR3 consists of 13 residues. The CDR3 is CAISGGGAETQYF. The CDR3, as DNA: TGTGCCATCAGTGGAGGGGGCGCTGAGACCCAGTACTTC.

A few counts support this clonotype. The genes are TRBV28 and TRBJ2-5, with TRBD1 matching over 9 bases. V gave up 4 bases and J gave up 4 bases; unmatched junction bases: 7. Germline V CDR1 and CDR2: MDHEN, SYDVKM. The CDR3 is 15 amino acids. DNA for the CDR3: TGTGCCAGCAGTTCGTACAGGGGGCGGGGAGAGACCCAGTACTTC. Translation: CASSSYRGRGETQYF.

The chain carries TRBV30 and TRBJ1-1; maybe TRBD1 (5 bases). Germline lookup yields CDR1 GTSNPN and CDR2 SVGIG (reference sequence). With 4 bases removed from V and 3 bases from J, the gap between germline ends came to 15 bases. CDR3 length: 14 amino acids. CDR3 bases: TGTGCCTGGACGAGACAGCCCGGATACACTGAAGCTTTCTTT. This gives the protein CAWTRQPGYTEAFF.